This T cell receptor (beta chain) comes out of a study of blood T cells in healthy people across ages. The CDR3 loop spans 13 amino acids. Trimming left V 1 base short and J 6 bases short, with 9 bases between. Germline CDR1 is LGHDT and CDR2 is YNNKEL (reference sequence). This clonotype came up a few times. The antigen is undetermined. The study isolated at least 6.5 million PBMCs from each sample. There were at least 5.5 micrograms of total RNA extracted from every sample. With a J-beta primer mix and a sample-barcoded 5' primer, a second PCR ran 7 to 11 cycles. A template-switch adaptor containing 12 random nucleotides labeled each cDNA molecule. TCRdb re-called the 5' RACE reads with MiXCR, one entry per CDR3 protein. The sample includes hundreds of thousands of distinct CDR3 sequences, 45% to 60% of them seen just once. Study-wide findings and caveats: A greater number of naive CD4+ cells and higher diversity distinguished long-lived donors from aged donors.

This sequence joins TRBV3-1 and TRBJ1-1; possible D gene TRBD1, 5 bases. The TCR sequence derives from an elderly woman in good health. The sample was blood. CDR3 amino acids: CASSQVGEAEAFF. The CDR3 region has the DNA TGTGCCAGCAGCCAAGTGGGGGAGGCTGAAGCTTTCTTT.